This T cell receptor (beta chain) emerged from a study of vaccination effects on CD4 cells after COVID-19. The study's findings and limits: Clones induced by infection and by vaccine showed marked clonal contraction late after vaccination.

This clone was picked up a small number of times. What it binds is unknown. Before sequencing took place, the ViraFEST assay used viral peptide pools to expand antigen-specific CD4+ T cells. Cells that had been cultured for roughly 9 days were the source of isolated CD4+ T cells. Participants completed two doses of the BNT162b2 or mRNA-1273 vaccine. PBMC cultures contained about 2 million cells per well, 9 to 10 IU/ml IL-2 and 10 ug/ml peptides. The V gene lost 7 bases and the J gene lost 1 base, with 13 bases spanning the gap. This CDR3 region has 13 residues. CDR1 and CDR2 (germline): SQVTM, ANQGSEA. Data came from immunoSEQ multiplex PCR; TCRdb stores just in-frame clones and leaves some out. Seen here are under 80,000 clones, around 73% observed once, and the top ten hold 1% to 1.5%.

This material consisted of CD4+ T cells from PBMCs cultured with HCoV-229E spike peptides, taken after COVID-19 vaccination. The TCR was taken from a human donor who received a COVID-19 vaccine. The chain combines TRBV29-1 with TRBJ1-1; weak D call: TRBD1 (6 bases). The CDR3 reads CSGAKGQNTEAFF. In DNA, the CDR3 is TGCAGCGGTGCCAAGGGACAGAACACTGAAGCTTTCTTT.